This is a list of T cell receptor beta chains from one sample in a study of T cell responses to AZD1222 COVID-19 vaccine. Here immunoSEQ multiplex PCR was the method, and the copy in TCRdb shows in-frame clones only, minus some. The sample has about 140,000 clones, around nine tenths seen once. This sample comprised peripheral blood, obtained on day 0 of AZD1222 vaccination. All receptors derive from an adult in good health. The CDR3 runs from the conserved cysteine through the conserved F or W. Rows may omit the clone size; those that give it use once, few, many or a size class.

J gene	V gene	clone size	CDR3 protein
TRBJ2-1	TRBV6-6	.	CASSPGTSWGEQFF
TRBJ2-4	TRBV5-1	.	CASSWDTHKNIQYF
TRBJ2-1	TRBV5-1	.	CASSSGSLGDNEQFF
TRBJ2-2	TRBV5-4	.	CASSLGGYSTGELFF
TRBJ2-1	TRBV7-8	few	CASSLGTGTYEQFF
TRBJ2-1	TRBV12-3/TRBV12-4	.	CASRWNEQFF
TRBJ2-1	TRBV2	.	CASSRRQGVENEQFF
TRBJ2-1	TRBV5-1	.	CASSVTSGSYNEQFF
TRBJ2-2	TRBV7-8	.	CASTLQASGNTGELFF
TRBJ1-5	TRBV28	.	CASKNRGGNQPQHF
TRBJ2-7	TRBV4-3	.	CASSQGRQASYEQYF
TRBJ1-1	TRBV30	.	CAFNLNTEAFF
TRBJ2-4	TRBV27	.	CASSLGVASGRELLYF
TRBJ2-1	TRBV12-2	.	CASRLVSNRDREYNEQFF
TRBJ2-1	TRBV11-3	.	CASSDEVASGYNEQFF
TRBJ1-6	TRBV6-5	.	CASSYSSGSNSPLHF
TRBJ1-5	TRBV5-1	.	CASSLGGLGGNQPQHF
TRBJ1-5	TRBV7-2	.	CASSLERGLNQPQHF
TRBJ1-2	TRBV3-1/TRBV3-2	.	CASSQGAPGLNYGYTF
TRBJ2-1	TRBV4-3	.	CASSQGGTRAYNEQFF
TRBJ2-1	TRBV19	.	CASSQHSGTSYNEQFF
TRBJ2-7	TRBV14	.	CASSQAVVYEQYF
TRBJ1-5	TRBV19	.	CASSNSQTGNQPQHF
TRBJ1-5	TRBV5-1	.	CASSPHQGGQPQHF
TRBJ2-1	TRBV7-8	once	CASSFGDTPNEQFF
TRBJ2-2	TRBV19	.	CASSMDGNTGELFF
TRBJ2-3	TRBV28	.	CASSWGGRTDTQYF
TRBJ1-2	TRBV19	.	CASSASILGGYTF
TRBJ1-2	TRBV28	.	CASSLYSRGLDGYTF
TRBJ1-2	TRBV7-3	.	CASSLTSGPNYGYTF
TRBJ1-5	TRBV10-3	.	CATAWLAGPRGPQHF